The source of this T cell receptor beta chain is a study of metastatic and nonmetastatic thyroid tumors. Across the whole study: Repertoire comparisons spanned blood and tumor or nodule tissue from malignant and benign thyroid patients.

This clone has a count of ten or more. No antigen is known for it. As originally analysed: To classify distant metastasis in papillary thyroid cancer, a model was built from CDR3 differences across clinicopathological groups. TCRdb reanalyzed the PCR reads via MiXCR. The V and J calls reflect TCRdb's pipeline rather than the authors' work. The data hold 60,000 or so clones, with about 3.8% observed a single time. General study points: As reported, TCR beta diversity in blood and tumor was significantly higher in malignant thyroid tumors than in benign nodules.

None of the patients had undergone any treatment ahead of thyroid surgery. The material sequenced was blood. The receptor was derived from a female donor with papillary thyroid cancer or a benign thyroid nodule (not recorded which). Some clones in this sample may be carry-over from other donors' samples.

The chain's CDR3 is CASTGTHNSPLHF. CDR3 coding DNA: TGTGCCAGCACCGGGACTCATAATTCACCCCTCCACTTT. The rearrangement joins TRBV12-3 or TRBV12-4 to TRBJ1-6; TRBD1 might be the D (5 bases). Trimming stripped 7 bases from V and 5 bases from J, with 9 bases between. The length of the CDR3 is 13 residues.